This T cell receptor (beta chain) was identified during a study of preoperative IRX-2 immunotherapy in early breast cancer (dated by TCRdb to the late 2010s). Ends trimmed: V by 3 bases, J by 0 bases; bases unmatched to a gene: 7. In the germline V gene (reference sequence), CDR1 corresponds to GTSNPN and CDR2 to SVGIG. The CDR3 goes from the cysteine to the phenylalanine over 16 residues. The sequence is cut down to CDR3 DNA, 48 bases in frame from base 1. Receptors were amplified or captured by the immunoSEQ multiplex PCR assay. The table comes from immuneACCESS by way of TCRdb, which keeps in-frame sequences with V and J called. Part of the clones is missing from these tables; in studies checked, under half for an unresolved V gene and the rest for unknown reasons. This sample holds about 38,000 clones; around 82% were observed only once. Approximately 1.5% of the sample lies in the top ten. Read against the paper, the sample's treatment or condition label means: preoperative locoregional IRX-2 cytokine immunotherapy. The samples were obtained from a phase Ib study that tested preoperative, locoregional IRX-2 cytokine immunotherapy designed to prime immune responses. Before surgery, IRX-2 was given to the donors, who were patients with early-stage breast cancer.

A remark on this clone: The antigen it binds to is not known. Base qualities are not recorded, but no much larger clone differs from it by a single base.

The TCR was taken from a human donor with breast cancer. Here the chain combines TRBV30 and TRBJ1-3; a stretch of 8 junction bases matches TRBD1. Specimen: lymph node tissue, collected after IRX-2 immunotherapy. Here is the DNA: TGTGCCTGGAGCTCTCGGGACAGGAGCTCTGGAAACACCATATATTTT. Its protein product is CAWSSRDRSSGNTIYF.